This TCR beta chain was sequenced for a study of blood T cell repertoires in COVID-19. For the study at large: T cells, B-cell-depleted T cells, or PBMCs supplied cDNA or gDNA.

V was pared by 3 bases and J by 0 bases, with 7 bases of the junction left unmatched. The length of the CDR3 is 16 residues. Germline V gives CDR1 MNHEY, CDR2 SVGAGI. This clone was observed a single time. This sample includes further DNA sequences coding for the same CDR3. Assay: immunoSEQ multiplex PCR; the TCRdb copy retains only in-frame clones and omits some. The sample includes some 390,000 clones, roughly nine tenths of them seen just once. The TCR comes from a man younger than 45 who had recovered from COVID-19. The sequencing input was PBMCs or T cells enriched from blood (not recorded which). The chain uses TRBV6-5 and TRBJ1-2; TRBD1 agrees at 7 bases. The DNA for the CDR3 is TGTGCCAGCAGTTATAAGGGACAGCCCGCTAACTATGGCTACACCTTC. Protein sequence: CASSYKGQPANYGYTF.